The 21 T cell receptor beta chains listed next were all sequenced from one sample in a study of beta chain features in type 1 diabetes. The study, taken as a whole, reports: All four CD4+ subsets from Type 1 diabetes patients carried moderately but significantly shorter TCRB CDR3s.

For these TCRs, the target antigens are not known. Isolated RNA was reverse transcribed in full, so expressed TCRB transcripts were sequenced. Libraries were prepared by immunoSEQ multiplex PCR; TCRdb keeps only in-frame clonotypes and omits some of them. Of about 41,000 clones listed, about 68% are singletons. The sample was Tregs from blood. These receptors were obtained from a man aged 30 to 39 with type 1 diabetes. Some clones in this sample may be carry-over from other donors' samples.

The chain has TRBV5-5 and TRBJ1-3; the D is unclear. The germline V gene has CDR1 SGHKS and CDR2 YYEKEE (reference sequence). V was pared by 7 bases and J by 2 bases, with 10 bases between. The CDR3 length is 13 residues. Here the CDR3 DNA reads TGTGCCAGCGGCCCCCCGACTGGAAACACCATATATTTT. This codes for CASGPPTGNTIYF.

This rearrangement joins TRBV7-2 to TRBJ2-7; 12 bases match TRBD2. The CDR3 length is 14 residues. The V and J ends lost 6 bases and 2 bases, in that order; junction bases with no gene match: 2. Germline CDR1 is SGHTA and CDR2 is FQGNSA. This CDR3 reads CASSWTSGAYEQYF. CDR3 nucleotide sequence: TGTGCCAGCAGTTGGACTAGCGGGGCCTACGAGCAGTACTTC.

The chain links TRBV9 to TRBJ2-3; D is unclear. Trimming removed 4 bases at V and 6 bases at J, with 6 bases between. The CDR3 is made up of 11 amino acids. Per germline, CDR1 SGDLS and CDR2 YYNGEE. The CDR3 is CASSPRDTQYF. Here the CDR3 DNA reads TGTGCCAGCAGCCCCCGGGATACGCAGTATTTT.

V gene TRBV18 combines with J gene TRBJ1-6; D gene uncertain. The CDR3 has 15 residues. In germline, CDR1 is KGHSH, CDR2 LQKENI. Trimming left V 4 bases short and J 3 bases short, with 10 bases between. The DNA of the CDR3 is TGTGCCAGCTCACGGGAGGTCGTCTATAATTCACCCCTCCACTTT. Its protein product is CASSREVVYNSPLHF.

This clone is a singleton in its sample. One end of the junction fails to match germline, which may point to a read error. V gene TRBV7-2 combines with J gene TRBJ2-4; TRBD1 matches 9 bases. The CDR3 consists of 13 residues. The germline V gene has CDR1 SGHTA and CDR2 FQGNSA. The chain's CDR3 is CASSPQPGQGDTF. The CDR3 DNA reads TGTGCCAGCAGCCCCCAGCCGGGACAGGGTGATACCTTC.

The chain joins TRBV18 to TRBJ2-7; 8 positions match TRBD1. The CDR3 has 14 amino acids. Germline CDR1 is KGHSH and CDR2 is LQKENI. The trim removed 3 bases at V and 5 bases at J, leaving 6 bases unmatched. This chain's CDR3 is CASSPSTGVHEQYF. DNA for the CDR3: TGTGCCAGCTCACCCTCGACAGGGGTCCACGAGCAGTACTTC.

The chain joins TRBV6-1 to TRBJ2-7, with 8 bases fitting TRBD1. From germline, CDR1 is MNHNS and CDR2 SASEGT. Unmatched junction bases numbered 6, after V lost 8 bases and J lost 0 bases. This CDR3 has 14 amino acids. The DNA for the CDR3 is TGTGCCAGCGGGGGCAGGGGGCTCTCCTACGAGCAGTACTTC. Protein sequence: CASGGRGLSYEQYF.

This chain connects TRBV9 to TRBJ1-1; D is unresolved. Germline lookup yields CDR1 SGDLS and CDR2 YYNGEE. Trimming cost V 3 bases and J 3 bases, with 12 bases left between them. CDR3 length: 14 amino acids. The CDR3 spells CASSERIMDTEAFF. The CDR3, as DNA: TGTGCCAGCAGCGAGCGTATTATGGACACTGAAGCTTTCTTT.

This clone has only a few counts. The chain couples TRBV5-5 to TRBJ2-1; weak D call: TRBD2 (6 bases). The ends were cut back, 3 bases at V and 10 bases at J, with 11 bases in the middle. CDR1 is SGHKS and CDR2 is YYEKEE in the germline V gene (reference sequence). The CDR3 has 12 amino acids. The CDR3, as DNA: TGTGCCAGCAGCTGGGGGGTAGGAGAGCAGTTCTTC. Its translation: CASSWGVGEQFF. Complete variable domain (other parts from reference TRBV5-5 and TRBJ2-1): DAGVTQSPTHLIKTRGQQVTLRCSPISGHKSVSWYQQVLGQGPQFIFQYYEKEERGRGNFPDRFSARQFPNYSSELNVNALLLGDSALYLCASSWGVGEQFFGPGTRLTVL.

The gene calls are TRBV30 and TRBJ1-1; 10 bases map to TRBD1. V dropped 3 bases and J dropped 4; count of bases not matched to a gene: 23. The CDR3 consists of 20 residues. Germline-derived CDR1 and CDR2 are GTSNPN and SVGIG (reference sequence). The CDR3 loop reads CAWRPGVQSRDRGPGTEAFF. In DNA, the CDR3 is TGTGCCTGGAGGCCAGGTGTTCAGTCCCGGGACAGGGGTCCGGGCACTGAAGCTTTCTTT.

The chain carries TRBV18 and TRBJ2-3; unclear D gene. CDR3 size: 12 residues. In germline, CDR1 is KGHSH, CDR2 LQKENI. Trimming took 5 bases from V and 5 from J, leaving 8 bases between them. In DNA, the CDR3 is TGTGCCAGCTCAGCTAGACTAGATACGCAGTATTTT. It yields the protein CASSARLDTQYF.

The chain uses TRBV18 and TRBJ2-1; 12 nucleotides agree with TRBD1. Per the germline V gene, CDR1 is KGHSH and CDR2 is LQKENI. The CDR3 is made up of 16 amino acids. V gave up 6 bases and J gave up 10 bases; unmatched junction bases: 13. The CDR3: CASSQRPGTGGLEQFF. CDR3 nucleotides: TGTGCCAGCTCCCAACGCCCAGGGACAGGGGGCTTAGAGCAGTTCTTC.

This clone was seen a few times. V gene TRBV11-2 combines with J gene TRBJ2-7, with D tentatively TRBD2 (6 bases). Germline values: CDR1 SGHAT, CDR2 FQNNGV. Deletions cut 4 bases from V and 0 bases from J, with 16 bases between. The CDR3 is 16 amino acids. As DNA, the CDR3 is TGTGCCAGCAGCTCGGATAGAGCGGGCCGCTCCTACGAGCAGTACTTC. It translates to CASSSDRAGRSYEQYF.

The rearrangement uses TRBV4-1 and TRBJ1-1; 10 bases agree with TRBD1. V was pared by 5 bases and J by 1 base, with 4 bases of the junction left unmatched. The germline V gene has CDR1 MGHRA and CDR2 YSYEKL. This CDR3 contains 15 residues. This CDR3 is CASSDRDRGNTEAFF. CDR3 DNA sequence: TGCGCCAGCAGCGACCGGGACAGGGGGAACACTGAAGCTTTCTTT.

This clone occurred a few times. The gene calls are TRBV7-9 and TRBJ2-1; 10 bases agree with TRBD2. CDR3 length: 16 residues. Trimming cost V 3 bases and J 8 bases; bases outside gene matches: 10. The germline V gene encodes CDR1 SEHNR and CDR2 FQNEAQ (reference sequence). CDR3 sequence (DNA): TGTGCCAGCAGCTTTTACCTCCTAGCGGGAGTGGATGAGCAGTTCTTC. This codes for CASSFYLLAGVDEQFF.

This clone appeared once. The CDR3 DNA reads TGTGCCAGCAGTTTTCGCACTGAAGCTTTCTTT. Its translation is CASSFRTEAFF. The chain is built from TRBV28 and TRBJ1-1, with unresolved D. V was trimmed by 3 bases and J by 4 bases, leaving 3 bases between them. The CDR3 has 11 residues. Germline values: CDR1 MDHEN, CDR2 SYDVKM.

This clone has only a few counts. The CDR3 spells CASSLHSPPAFF. The CDR3, as DNA: TGTGCCAGCAGCCTACATAGCCCACCAGCTTTCTTT. The chain links TRBV7-9 to TRBJ1-1; no definite D call. V lost 5 bases and J lost 10, with 14 bases in between. This CDR3 is built from 12 residues. CDR1 SEHNR and CDR2 FQNEAQ come from the germline V gene (reference sequence).

The rearrangement joins TRBV6-1 to TRBJ2-4; D is perhaps TRBD2 (5 bases). Germline values: CDR1 MNHNS, CDR2 SASEGT. Trimming took off 0 bases at V and 6 bases at J, with 15 bases between the two ends. The CDR3 has 16 residues. In DNA form, the CDR3 reads TGTGCCAGCAGTGAAGCGCTGTCCGGGAAGGGAAACATTCAGTACTTC. Its protein product is CASSEALSGKGNIQYF.

This sequence joins TRBV18 and TRBJ2-3; D ambiguous. The V and J ends lost 3 bases and 0 bases respectively, with 7 bases between them. The CDR3 is made up of 14 amino acids. Germline CDR1 and CDR2: KGHSH and LQKENI. DNA of the CDR3: TGTGCCAGCTCACCCCTAGGTAGCACAGATACGCAGTATTTT. Protein sequence: CASSPLGSTDTQYF.

The genes are TRBV7-2 and TRBJ1-5; D is unresolved. Germline V lookup: CDR1 SGHTA, CDR2 FQGNSA. The CDR3 covers 15 residues. Trimming took 0 bases from V and 3 from J, leaving 9 bases between them. CDR3 in DNA: TGTGCCAGCAGCTTAGCGAGAGCGGACAATCAGCCCCAGCATTTT. It encodes CASSLARADNQPQHF.

This clone was detected once. The chain recombines TRBV18 with TRBJ2-7; D may be TRBD1 (5 bases). This CDR3 has 12 residues. Germline CDR1 is KGHSH and CDR2 is LQKENI. The V and J ends lost 3 bases and 5 bases respectively, with 8 bases between them. The CDR3 sequence: CASSPQGDEQYF. The CDR3 nucleotides read TGTGCCAGCTCACCCCAAGGGGACGAGCAGTACTTC.